The following is a T cell receptor beta chain sequence with its context. In the authors' workflow: Estimates of nucleated cell counts were drawn from the amplification of reference gene primers. The method was immunoSEQ multiplex PCR; TCRdb's version includes in-frame clones alone and lacks a portion of them. Clonal size and the V and J genes are those of that table, whereas D and trimming came from the DNA. The repertoire holds under 150,000 clones, with around nine tenths as singletons. The CDR3 loop spans 15 amino acids. V lost 0 bases, J lost 0 bases, and 8 bases lay in between. Germline CDR1 is LGHNA and CDR2 is YSLEER. This entry is derived from a study of blood T cell repertoires in COVID-19. Study context: Both acute and convalescent COVID-19 samples were obtained from the United States, Italy and Spain. PBMCs, B-cell-depleted T cells, or T cells were the source of the cDNA or gDNA that made up the material.

This clonotype originated in a woman aged 35 to 49 with acute or convalescent COVID-19. The specimen was peripheral blood. This chain uses TRBV4-3 with TRBJ1-2; TRBD1 might be the D (5 bases). The CDR3 region has the DNA TGCGCCAGCAGCCAAGATGGCAGGGCTAACTATGGCTACACCTTC. Amino acids: CASSQDGRANYGYTF.